This TCR beta chain was captured by sequencing in a study of circulating CD8 cells and anti-PD-1 response in melanoma. This clonotype is termed large. J lost 3 bases, V lost 8 bases, and 13 bases had no gene match. The CDR3 is 18 residues long. In germline, CDR1 is MDHEN, CDR2 SYDVKM. The QIAseq Immune Repertoire TCR panel built the libraries from approximately 15 ng of total RNA. TCRdb re-called the reads with MiXCR, one entry per CDR3 protein. The data contain roughly 280 distinct CDR3 sequences, about a tenth of them singletons. From live CD3+CD8+TCRalphabeta+ cells, four PD-1 and/or TIGIT subsets were sorted.

This receptor was obtained from a human donor with melanoma. The sequencing here drew on CD8+ T cells from PBMCs, taken at baseline or after one month of anti-PD-1 therapy (not recorded which). J is TRBJ2-2 and V is TRBV28, with 12 bases matching TRBD1. CDR3: CASLPGGGTGGDTGELFF. In DNA, the CDR3 is TGTGCCAGCCTCCCTGGGGGAGGGACAGGGGGCGACACCGGGGAGCTGTTTTTT.